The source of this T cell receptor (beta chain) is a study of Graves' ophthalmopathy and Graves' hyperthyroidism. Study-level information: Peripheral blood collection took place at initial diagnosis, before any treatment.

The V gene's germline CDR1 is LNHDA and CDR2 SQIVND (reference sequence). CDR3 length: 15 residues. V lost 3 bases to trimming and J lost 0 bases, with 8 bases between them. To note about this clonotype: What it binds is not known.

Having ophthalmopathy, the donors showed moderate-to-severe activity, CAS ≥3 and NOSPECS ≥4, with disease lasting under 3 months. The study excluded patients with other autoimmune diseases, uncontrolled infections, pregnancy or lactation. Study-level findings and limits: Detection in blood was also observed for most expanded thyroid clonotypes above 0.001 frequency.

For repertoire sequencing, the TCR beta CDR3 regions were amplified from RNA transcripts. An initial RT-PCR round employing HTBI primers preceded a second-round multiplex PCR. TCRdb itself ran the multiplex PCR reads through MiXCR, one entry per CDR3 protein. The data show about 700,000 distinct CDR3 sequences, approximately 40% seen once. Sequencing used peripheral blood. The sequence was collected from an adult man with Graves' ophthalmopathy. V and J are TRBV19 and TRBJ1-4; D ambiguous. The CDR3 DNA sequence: TGTGCCAGTAGTATGTCAAGCGCAACTAATGAAAAACTGTTTTTT. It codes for CASSMSSATNEKLFF. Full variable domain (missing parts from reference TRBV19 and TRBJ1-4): DGGITQSPKYLFRKEGQNVTLSCEQNLNHDAMYWYRQDPGQGLRLIYYSQIVNDFQKGDIAEGYSVSREKKESFPLTVTSAQKNPTAFYLCASSMSSATNEKLFFGSGTQLSVL.